Reported below is one T cell receptor beta chain. The antigen is not known. This entry is derived from a study of cytomegalovirus exposure and HLA in healthy donors. Study-wide context: A prior analysis found around 110 million unique TCR beta sequences from 150 million to 200 million T cells.

The PCR used 60 Vbeta and 13 Jbeta primers. Method: immunoSEQ multiplex PCR; TCRdb's copy keeps in-frame clones and lacks some. This table holds hundreds of thousands of clones, more than 75% found once. Study observations and caveats: Compared with the approximately 670-donor mean, an Asian-associated ancestry cluster reportedly had fewer N-insertions, according to a later analysis. Immune exposure data for these donors was limited to CMV serostatus. Rare TCR sequences predominated, though certain public TCRs were found in many donors.

V was shortened by 1 base and J by 1 base, with 11 bases between the two germline ends. Germline values: CDR1 SGHVS, CDR2 FQNEAQ. This CDR3 region has 15 residues. The sample taken for sequencing was PBMCs. The clonotype comes from a man aged 40-50 years in good health and CMV-seropositive. The chain recombines TRBV7-8 with TRBJ2-7; tentatively, D is TRBD2 (6 bases). CDR3: CASSLVGTGSYEQYF. As DNA, the CDR3 is TGTGCCAGCAGCTTAGTCGGGACTGGGTCCTACGAGCAGTACTTC.